Presented here are 5 T cell receptor beta chains from one specimen sequenced in a study of blood T cells in healthy people across ages. Through a sample-barcoded 5' primer and a J-beta primer mix, a second PCR was run for roughly 6 to 12 cycles. TCRdb recomputed calls from the 5' RACE reads with MiXCR, one row per CDR3 protein. The table shows some 1.5 million distinct CDR3 sequences, with approximately 43% occurring only once. The sequenced material came from blood. The receptors stem from a woman younger than 35 in good health.

J is TRBJ1-2 and V is TRBV20-1; TRBD1 aligns across 8 bases. Losses at the gene ends were 2 bases for V and 5 bases for J; bases not matched to a gene: 10. CDR3 size: 15 residues. From germline, CDR1 is DFQATT and CDR2 SNEGSKA (reference sequence). This CDR3 reads CSARNTDRGTYGYTF. CDR3 DNA sequence: TGCAGTGCTAGAAATACCGACAGGGGTACTTATGGCTACACCTTC.

This clonotype was seen at least ten times. This chain connects TRBV18 to TRBJ2-1, with 10 bases aligning to TRBD1. The CDR3 length is 15 residues. V shed 3 bases and J 5 bases; nucleotides not matched to a gene: 4. Germline V CDR1 and CDR2: KGHSH, LQKENI. The CDR3 protein is CASSPRTGGNNEQFF. The CDR3 region has the DNA TGTGCCAGCTCACCTAGGACAGGGGGGAACAATGAGCAGTTCTTC.

This clonotype was counted between two and nine times. The chain is built from TRBV7-2 and TRBJ1-1; 7 bases are a match to TRBD1. Germline V CDR1 and CDR2: SGHTA, FQGNSA. The CDR3 has 14 residues. The ends lost 6 bases at V and 1 base at J; junction bases unmatched: 5. CDR3 nucleotides: TGTGCCAGCAGACGAGGGGACAGGAACACTGAAGCTTTCTTT. Translated: CASRRGDRNTEAFF.

The rearrangement links TRBV30 to TRBJ2-1, with 7 bases fitting TRBD1. The CDR3 length is 14 residues. The J segment lost 2 bases and the V segment lost 7 bases, leaving 8 bases of the junction unmatched. Germline V gene lookup returns CDR1 GTSNPN and CDR2 SVGIG (reference sequence). CDR3 protein: CASDRDQTYNEQFF. The CDR3 DNA sequence: TGTGCCTCAGACAGGGACCAAACCTACAATGAGCAGTTCTTC.

About this clonotype itself: The junction departs from germline at one end; a sequencing error may be responsible. DNA of the CDR3: TGCAGCGGTGAAGAGTGGGAAAAACTGTTTTTT. Protein sequence: CSGEEWEKLFF. The chain is built from TRBV29-1 and TRBJ1-4; D not resolved. The CDR3 is 11 amino acids. Germline V gives CDR1 SQVTM, CDR2 ANQGSEA.